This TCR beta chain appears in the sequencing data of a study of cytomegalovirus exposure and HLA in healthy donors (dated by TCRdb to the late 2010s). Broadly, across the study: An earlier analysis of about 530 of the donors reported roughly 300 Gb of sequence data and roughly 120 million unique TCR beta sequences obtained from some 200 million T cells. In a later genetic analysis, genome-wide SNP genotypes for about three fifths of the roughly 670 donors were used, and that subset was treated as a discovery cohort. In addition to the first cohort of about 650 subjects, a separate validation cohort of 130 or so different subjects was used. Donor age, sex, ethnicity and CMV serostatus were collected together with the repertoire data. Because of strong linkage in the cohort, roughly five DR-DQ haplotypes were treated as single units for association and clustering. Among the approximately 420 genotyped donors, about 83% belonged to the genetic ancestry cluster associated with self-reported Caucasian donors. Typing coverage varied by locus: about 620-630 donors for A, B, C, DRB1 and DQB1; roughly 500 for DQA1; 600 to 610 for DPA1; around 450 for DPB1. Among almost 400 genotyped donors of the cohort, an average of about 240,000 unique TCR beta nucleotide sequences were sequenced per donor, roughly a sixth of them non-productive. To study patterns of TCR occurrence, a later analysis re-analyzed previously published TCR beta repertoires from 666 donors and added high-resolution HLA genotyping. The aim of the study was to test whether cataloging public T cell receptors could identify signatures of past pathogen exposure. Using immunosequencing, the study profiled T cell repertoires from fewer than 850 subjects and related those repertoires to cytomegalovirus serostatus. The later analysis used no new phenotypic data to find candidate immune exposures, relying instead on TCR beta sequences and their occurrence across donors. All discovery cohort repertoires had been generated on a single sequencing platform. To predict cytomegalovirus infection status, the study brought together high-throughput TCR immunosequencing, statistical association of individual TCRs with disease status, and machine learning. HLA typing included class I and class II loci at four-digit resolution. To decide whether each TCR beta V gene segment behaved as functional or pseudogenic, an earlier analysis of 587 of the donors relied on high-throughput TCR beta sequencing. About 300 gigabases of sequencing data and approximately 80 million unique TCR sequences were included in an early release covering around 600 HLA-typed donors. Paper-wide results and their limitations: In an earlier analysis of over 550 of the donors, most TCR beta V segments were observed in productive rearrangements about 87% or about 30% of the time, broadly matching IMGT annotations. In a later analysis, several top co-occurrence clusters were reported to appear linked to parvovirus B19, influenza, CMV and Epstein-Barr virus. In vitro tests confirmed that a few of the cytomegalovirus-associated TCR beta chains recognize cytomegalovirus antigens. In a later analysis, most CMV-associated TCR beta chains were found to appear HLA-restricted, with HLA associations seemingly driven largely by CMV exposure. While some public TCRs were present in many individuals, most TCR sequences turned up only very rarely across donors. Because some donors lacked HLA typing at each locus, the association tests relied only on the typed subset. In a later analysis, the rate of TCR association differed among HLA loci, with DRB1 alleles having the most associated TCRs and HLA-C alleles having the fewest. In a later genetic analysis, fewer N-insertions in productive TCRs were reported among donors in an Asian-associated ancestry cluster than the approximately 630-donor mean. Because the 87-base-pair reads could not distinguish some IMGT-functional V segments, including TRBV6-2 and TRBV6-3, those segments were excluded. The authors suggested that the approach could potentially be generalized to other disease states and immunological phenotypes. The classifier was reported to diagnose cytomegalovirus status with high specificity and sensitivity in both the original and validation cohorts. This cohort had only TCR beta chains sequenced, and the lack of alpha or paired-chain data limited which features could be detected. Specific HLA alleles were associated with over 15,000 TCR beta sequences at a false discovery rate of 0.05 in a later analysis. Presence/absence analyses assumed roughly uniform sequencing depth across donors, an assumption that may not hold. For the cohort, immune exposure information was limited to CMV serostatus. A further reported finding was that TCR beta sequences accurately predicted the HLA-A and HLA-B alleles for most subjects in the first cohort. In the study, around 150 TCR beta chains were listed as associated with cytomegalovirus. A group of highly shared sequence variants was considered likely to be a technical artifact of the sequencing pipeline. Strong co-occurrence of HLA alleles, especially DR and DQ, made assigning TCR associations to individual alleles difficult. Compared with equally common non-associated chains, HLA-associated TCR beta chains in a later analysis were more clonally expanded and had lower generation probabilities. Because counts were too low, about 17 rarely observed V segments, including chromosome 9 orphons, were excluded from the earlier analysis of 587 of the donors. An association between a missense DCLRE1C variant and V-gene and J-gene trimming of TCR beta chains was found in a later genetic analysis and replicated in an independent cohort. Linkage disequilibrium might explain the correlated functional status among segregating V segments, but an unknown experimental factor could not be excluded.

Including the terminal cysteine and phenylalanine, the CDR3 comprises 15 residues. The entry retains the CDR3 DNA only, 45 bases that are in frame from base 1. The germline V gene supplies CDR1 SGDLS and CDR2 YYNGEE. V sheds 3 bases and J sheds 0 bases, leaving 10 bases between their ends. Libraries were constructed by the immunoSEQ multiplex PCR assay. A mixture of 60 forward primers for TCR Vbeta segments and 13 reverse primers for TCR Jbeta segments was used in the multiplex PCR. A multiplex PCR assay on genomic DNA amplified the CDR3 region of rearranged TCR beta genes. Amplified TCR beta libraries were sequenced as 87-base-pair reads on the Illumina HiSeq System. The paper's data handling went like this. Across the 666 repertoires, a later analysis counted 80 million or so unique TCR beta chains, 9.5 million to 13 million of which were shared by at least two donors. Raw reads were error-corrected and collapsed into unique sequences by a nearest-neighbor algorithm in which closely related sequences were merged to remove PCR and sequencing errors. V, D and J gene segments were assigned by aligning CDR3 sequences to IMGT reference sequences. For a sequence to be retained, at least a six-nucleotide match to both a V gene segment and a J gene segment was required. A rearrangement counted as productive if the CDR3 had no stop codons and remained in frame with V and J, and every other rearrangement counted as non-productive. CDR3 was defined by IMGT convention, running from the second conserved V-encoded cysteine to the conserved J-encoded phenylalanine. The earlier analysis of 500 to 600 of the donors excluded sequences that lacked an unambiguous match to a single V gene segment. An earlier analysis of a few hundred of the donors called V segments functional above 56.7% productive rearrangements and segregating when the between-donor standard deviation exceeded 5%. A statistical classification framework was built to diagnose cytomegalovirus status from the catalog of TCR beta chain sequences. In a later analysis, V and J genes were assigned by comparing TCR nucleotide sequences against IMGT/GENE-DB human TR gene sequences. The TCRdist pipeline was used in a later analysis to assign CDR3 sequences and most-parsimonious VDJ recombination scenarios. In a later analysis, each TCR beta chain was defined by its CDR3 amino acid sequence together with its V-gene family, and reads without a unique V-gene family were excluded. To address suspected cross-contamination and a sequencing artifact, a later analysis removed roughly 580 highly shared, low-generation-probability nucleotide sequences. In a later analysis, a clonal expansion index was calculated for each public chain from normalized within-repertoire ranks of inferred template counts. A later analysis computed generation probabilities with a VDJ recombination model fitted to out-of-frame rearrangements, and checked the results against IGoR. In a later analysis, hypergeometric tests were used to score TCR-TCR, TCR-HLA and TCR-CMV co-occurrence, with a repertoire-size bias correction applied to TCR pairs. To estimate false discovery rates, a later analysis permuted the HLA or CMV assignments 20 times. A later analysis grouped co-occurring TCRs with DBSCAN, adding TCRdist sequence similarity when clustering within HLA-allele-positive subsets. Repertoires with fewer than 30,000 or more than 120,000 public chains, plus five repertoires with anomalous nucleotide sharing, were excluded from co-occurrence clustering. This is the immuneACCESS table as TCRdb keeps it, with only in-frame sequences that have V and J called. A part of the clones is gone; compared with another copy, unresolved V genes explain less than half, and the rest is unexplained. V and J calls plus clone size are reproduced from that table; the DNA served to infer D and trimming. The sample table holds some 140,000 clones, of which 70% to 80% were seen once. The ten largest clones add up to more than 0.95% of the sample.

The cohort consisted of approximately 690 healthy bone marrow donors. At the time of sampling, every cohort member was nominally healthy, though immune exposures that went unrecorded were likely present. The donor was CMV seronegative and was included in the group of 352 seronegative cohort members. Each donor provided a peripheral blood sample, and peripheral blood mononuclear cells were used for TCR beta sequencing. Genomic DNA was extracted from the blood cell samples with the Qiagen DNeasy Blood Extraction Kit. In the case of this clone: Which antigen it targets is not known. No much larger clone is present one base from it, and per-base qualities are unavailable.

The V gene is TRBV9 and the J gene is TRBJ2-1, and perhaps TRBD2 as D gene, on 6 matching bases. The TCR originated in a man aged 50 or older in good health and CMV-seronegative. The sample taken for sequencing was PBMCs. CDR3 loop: CASSDSGSSYNEQFF. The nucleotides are TGTGCCAGCAGCGATAGCGGCAGCTCCTACAATGAGCAGTTCTTC.